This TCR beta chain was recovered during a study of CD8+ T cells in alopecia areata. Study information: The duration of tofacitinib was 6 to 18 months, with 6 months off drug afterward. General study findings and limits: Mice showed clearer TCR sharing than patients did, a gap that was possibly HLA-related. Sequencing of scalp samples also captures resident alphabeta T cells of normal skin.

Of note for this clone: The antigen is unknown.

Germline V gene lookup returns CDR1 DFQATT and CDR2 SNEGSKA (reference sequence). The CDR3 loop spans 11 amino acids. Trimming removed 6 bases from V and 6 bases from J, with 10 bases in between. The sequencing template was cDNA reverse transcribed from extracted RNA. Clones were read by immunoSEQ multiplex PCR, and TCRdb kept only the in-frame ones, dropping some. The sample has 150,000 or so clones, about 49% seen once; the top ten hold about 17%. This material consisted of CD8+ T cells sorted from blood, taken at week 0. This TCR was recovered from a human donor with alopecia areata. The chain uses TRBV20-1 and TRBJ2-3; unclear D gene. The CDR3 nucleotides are TGCAGTGCACCCGACACGGATACGCAGTATTTT. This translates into CSAPDTDTQYF.